The next 32 T cell receptor beta chains were all read from a single sample in a study of blood T cell repertoires in COVID-19 (dated by TCRdb to the early 2020s). Library preparation was by the immunoSEQ multiplex PCR assay. TCRdb retrieved this table from immuneACCESS and kept in-frame rearrangements only. Not all clones are present; in checked studies, unresolved V genes account for under half, and no reason is known for the remainder. The sample contains approximately 200,000 clones, around 84% of them found a single time. The ten top clones hold 6.5% to 9% of the sample. Sequencing was performed on PBMCs or T cells enriched from blood (not recorded which). The receptors were sampled from a woman aged 40 to 55 with acute COVID-19.

V is TRBV4-2 and J is TRBJ2-1, with 13 positions matching TRBD2. The CDR3 is 15 residues long. Germline assignment: CDR1 LGHNA and CDR2 YNFKEQ. The ends lost 3 bases at V and 7 bases at J; junction bases unmatched: 3. The CDR3 region has the DNA TGTGCCAGCAGCCAGGGGACTAGCGGGGCGAATGAGCAGTTCTTC. Translated, it gives CASSQGTSGANEQFF.

The V and J genes are TRBV5-4 and TRBJ1-3; D is unclear. Trimming took off 3 bases at V and 0 bases at J, with 13 bases between the two ends. Germline V CDR1 and CDR2: SGHNT, YYREEE (reference sequence). The CDR3 consists of 16 residues. CDR3 bases: TGTGCCAGCAGCTCGCTGATCGAGAGCTCTGGAAACACCATATATTTT. It translates to CASSSLIESSGNTIYF.

The rearrangement joins TRBV19 to TRBJ2-2; 11 nucleotides match TRBD1. This CDR3 spans 15 amino acids. V gave up 4 bases and J gave up 6 bases; unmatched junction bases: 4. Germline V gene data show CDR1 as LNHDA and CDR2 as SQIVND (reference sequence). The CDR3 spells CASSKGQGAPGELFF. CDR3 nucleotides: TGTGCCAGTAGTAAAGGACAGGGGGCCCCCGGGGAGCTGTTTTTT.

J is TRBJ2-5 and V is TRBV5-5, with 10 bases matching TRBD1. This CDR3 region has 18 residues. Germline V gives CDR1 SGHKS, CDR2 YYEKEE (reference sequence). After removal of 4 bases from V and 6 bases from J, the junction contained 18 bases not matched to a gene. The CDR3 sequence: CASSRGAGETGGRKTQYF. In nucleotides, the CDR3 is TGTGCCAGCAGCCGGGGGGCTGGTGAGACAGGGGGCAGGAAGACCCAGTACTTC.

The CDR3 DNA is TGTGCCAGCAGCCAAGATTACGGGTTAACTAATGAAAAACTGTTTTTT. Its protein product is CASSQDYGLTNEKLFF. V usage is TRBV14 and J usage is TRBJ1-4; D ambiguous. This CDR3 has 16 residues. Deletions cut 0 bases from V and 1 base from J, with 9 bases between. Germline CDR1 and CDR2: SGHDN and FVKESK.

The V and J genes are TRBV28 and TRBJ1-3; D remains ambiguous. The CDR3 loop spans 15 amino acids. V shed 6 bases and J shed 0 bases, with 12 bases lying between them. Per the germline V gene, CDR1 is MDHEN and CDR2 is SYDVKM. CDR3 in DNA: TGTGCCAGCAGCGCAGGCTTTGCCTCTGGAAACACCATATATTTT. This codes for CASSAGFASGNTIYF.

This chain joins TRBV7-9 and TRBJ2-7, with 9 nucleotides matching TRBD1. Unmatched junction bases numbered 11, after V lost 5 bases and J lost 6 bases. Per germline, CDR1 SEHNR and CDR2 FQNEAQ (reference sequence). The CDR3 sequence is 15 residues long. The CDR3 protein is CASSHKQGAASEQYF. The CDR3 bases are TGTGCCAGCAGCCATAAACAGGGGGCGGCGAGCGAGCAGTACTTC. Using reference TRBV7-9 and TRBJ2-7 for the parts outside the CDR3, the full variable domain is DTGVSQNPRHKITKRGQNVTFRCDPISEHNRLYWYRQTLGQGPEFLTYFQNEAQLEKSRLLSDRFSAERPKGSFSTLEIQRTEQGDSAMYLCASSHKQGAASEQYFGPGTRLTVT.

The V and J genes are TRBV7-2 and TRBJ2-4; 9 bases are shared with TRBD1. After removal of 4 bases from V and 1 base from J, the junction contained 5 bases not matched to a gene. Looked up from germline, CDR1 is SGHTA and CDR2 is FQGNSA. This CDR3 region has 16 residues. As DNA, the CDR3 is TGTGCCAGCAGCTGGGACAGGGTGGGCGCCAAAAACATTCAGTACTTC. It codes for CASSWDRVGAKNIQYF.

This chain links TRBV29-1 with TRBJ1-5, with D possibly TRBD1 on 6 matching bases. The germline V and J ends were trimmed by 7 bases and 7 bases, with 20 bases remaining between them. Germline assignment: CDR1 SQVTM and CDR2 ANQGSEA. This CDR3 has 14 amino acids. The CDR3 sequence is CSARTAGSGQPQHF. The CDR3 DNA is TGCAGCGCCCGGACAGCGGGATCCGGGCAGCCCCAGCATTTT.

The chain joins TRBV4-3 to TRBJ1-2; 8 bases agree with TRBD1. In germline, CDR1 is LGHNA, CDR2 YSLEER. V gave up 0 bases and J gave up 8 bases; unmatched junction bases: 8. There are 15 residues in the CDR3. CDR3 sequence reads: CASSQDSQGGRGYTF. CDR3 coding DNA: TGCGCCAGCAGCCAAGACTCACAGGGGGGTAGGGGCTACACCTTC.

The chain recombines TRBV7-2 with TRBJ1-2; D gene uncertain. Trimming removed 2 bases from V and 7 bases from J, with 5 bases in between. The CDR3 has 11 amino acids. Germline CDR1 and CDR2: SGHTA and FQGNSA. The CDR3 DNA follows: TGTGCCAGCAGCTTATTTCTTGGCTACACCTTC. This encodes CASSLFLGYTF.

This chain links TRBV7-9 with TRBJ1-1; D gene ambiguous. The CDR3 consists of 14 residues. Germline assignment: CDR1 SEHNR and CDR2 FQNEAQ (reference sequence). The V end was cut by 4 bases, the J end by 6 bases, with 15 bases between. For the CDR3, the DNA is TGTGCCAGCAGCTCCCCGCCGGGTTATGCTGAAGCTTTCTTT. It yields the protein CASSSPPGYAEAFF. The variable domain in full, completed from reference TRBV7-9 and TRBJ1-1, reads DTGVSQNPRHKITKRGQNVTFRCDPISEHNRLYWYRQTLGQGPEFLTYFQNEAQLEKSRLLSDRFSAERPKGSFSTLEIQRTEQGDSAMYLCASSSPPGYAEAFFGQGTRLTVV.

Only one count was recorded for this clone. The chain is built from TRBV6-6 and TRBJ1-1, with D perhaps TRBD1 (5 bases). The germline CDR1 and CDR2 sequences are MNHNY and SVGAGI (reference sequence). The CDR3 covers 14 residues. The ends were cut back, 6 bases at V and 5 bases at J, with 16 bases in the middle. The CDR3 loop is CASREEGRETEAFF. The CDR3 DNA reads TGTGCCAGCAGGGAGGAGGGGAGGGAAACTGAAGCTTTCTTT.

The V and J genes are TRBV18 and TRBJ1-5, with D unclear. Germline values: CDR1 KGHSH, CDR2 LQKENI. This CDR3 is 13 amino acids long. The ends were cut back, 3 bases at V and 4 bases at J, with 7 bases in the middle. The CDR3 is CASSPQANQPQHF. The CDR3 region has the DNA TGTGCCAGCTCACCTCAGGCTAATCAGCCCCAGCATTTT. Full variable domain (outside the CDR3, taken from reference TRBV18 and TRBJ1-5): NAGVMQNPRHLVRRRGQEARLRCSPMKGHSHVYWYRQLPEEGLKFMVYLQKENIIDESGMPKERFSAEFPKEGPSILRIQQVVRGDSAAYFCASSPQANQPQHFGDGTRLSIL.

This chain uses TRBV3-1 (or the pseudogene TRBV3-2) with TRBJ1-5; no definite D call. The CDR3 has 18 residues. Looked up from germline, CDR1 is LGHDT and CDR2 is YNNKEL (reference sequence). V dropped 1 base and J dropped 3 bases, with 19 bases sitting between them. CDR3: CASSQGSPGRQANQPQHF. The CDR3 DNA follows: TGTGCCAGCAGCCAAGGTTCCCCCGGCCGCCAGGCCAATCAGCCCCAGCATTTT.

This clone was detected a few times. The chain has TRBV10-3 and TRBJ1-2; D unclear. Trimming removed 6 bases at V and 8 bases at J, with 16 bases between. Germline V lookup: CDR1 ENHRY, CDR2 SYGVKD. This CDR3 has 13 amino acids. CDR3 in amino acids: CAISPDTLRGYTF. The CDR3 DNA follows: TGTGCCATCAGCCCCGACACCCTCAGGGGCTACACCTTC.

V is TRBV6-2 or TRBV6-3 and J is TRBJ2-7, with a tentative D call TRBD2 (5 bases). Trimming took off 0 bases at V and 3 bases at J, with 6 bases between the two ends. Germline CDR1 reads MNHEY; CDR2 reads SVGEGT. The CDR3 totals 13 residues. This chain's CDR3 is CASSYSLGYEQYF. In nucleotides, the CDR3 is TGTGCCAGCAGTTACTCACTAGGCTACGAGCAGTACTTC.

The genes are TRBV5-5 and TRBJ2-7; tentatively, D is TRBD2 (5 bases). Germline lookup yields CDR1 SGHKS and CDR2 YYEKEE (reference sequence). The CDR3 contains 14 residues. V was cut by 2 bases and J by 3 bases, with 12 bases left in between. The CDR3 sequence is CASSFGGRSYEQYF. The CDR3 coding sequence is TGTGCCAGCAGCTTCGGAGGTCGGAGCTACGAGCAGTACTTC.

The V gene is TRBV28, the J gene TRBJ1-5, with TRBD1 matching 7 bases. CDR1 is MDHEN and CDR2 is SYDVKM in the germline V gene. This CDR3 has 15 amino acids. V shed 4 bases and J 6 bases; nucleotides not matched to a gene: 9. The DNA for the CDR3 is TGTGCCAGCAGTTCGGCGACAGGGAAGGGTCAGCCCCAGCATTTT. Its translation is CASSSATGKGQPQHF.

This sequence joins TRBV28 and TRBJ1-4; 11 nucleotides line up with TRBD1. The V gene end was trimmed by 2 bases and the J gene end by 9 bases; junction bases not matched to a gene: 5. The CDR3 sequence is 15 residues long. The germline V gene has CDR1 MDHEN and CDR2 SYDVKM. The chain's CDR3 is CASSLRQDRGQKLFF. In DNA form, the CDR3 reads TGTGCCAGCAGTTTAAGGCAGGACAGGGGGCAAAAACTGTTTTTT.

The V and J genes are TRBV6-5 and TRBJ1-1, with 8 bases matching TRBD1. Trimming cost V 6 bases and J 6 bases; bases outside gene matches: 9. The CDR3 length is 14 residues. Germline V gene data show CDR1 as MNHEY and CDR2 as SVGAGI. The CDR3 protein is CASRLTGGSAEAFF. The CDR3 DNA follows: TGTGCCAGCAGACTTACAGGGGGGAGTGCTGAAGCTTTCTTT.

The V and J genes are TRBV4-2 and TRBJ1-3; D call uncertain. CDR1 LGHNA and CDR2 YNFKEQ come from the germline V gene. The CDR3 spans 15 residues. V was shortened by 4 bases and J by 0 bases, with 10 bases between the two germline ends. The CDR3 reads CASSPGRLSGNTIYF. The CDR3 DNA sequence: TGTGCCAGCAGCCCTGGCAGACTCTCTGGAAACACCATATATTTT.

The V gene is TRBV5-1, the J gene TRBJ1-3; D is ambiguous. The germline V gene has CDR1 SGHRS and CDR2 YFSETQ. The CDR3 loop spans 17 amino acids. The V end was cut by 2 bases, the J end by 1 base, with 16 bases between. CDR3 nucleotide sequence: TGCGCCAGCAGCTTAGACCGTCCGGGGTTGTCTGGAAACACCATATATTTT. Protein sequence: CASSLDRPGLSGNTIYF.

V is TRBV6-5 and J is TRBJ1-5, with 7 bases aligning to TRBD1. Germline CDR1 MNHEY, CDR2 SVGAGI. The V and J ends lost 8 bases and 3 bases, in that order; junction bases with no gene match: 4. This CDR3 is built from 13 residues. For the CDR3, the DNA is TGTGCCAGCTGGCAGGGGGACAATCAGCCCCAGCATTTT. Protein sequence: CASWQGDNQPQHF.

V is TRBV15 and J is TRBJ1-2, with 7 bases that match TRBD1. V shed 2 bases, J shed 5 bases, and the junction held 2 bases outside the gene matches. The CDR3 covers 13 residues. CDR1 is LNHNV, CDR2 YYDKDF, per germline (reference sequence). CDR3 protein: CATSRSGQYGYTF. The CDR3 bases are TGTGCCACCAGCAGATCGGGACAGTATGGCTACACCTTC.

The rearrangement uses TRBV12-2 and TRBJ1-5; the table gives TRBD1 as D, unverified against the DNA. TRBV12-2 is a pseudogene locus. There are 17 residues in the CDR3. CDR3 bases: TGTGCAAGTCGCCCGCCCCCGATGAAGGGGGCTAATCAGCCCCAGCATTTT. Its translation is CASRPPPMKGANQPQHF.

This sequence joins TRBV5-1 and TRBJ2-2; TRBD1 is a possible D gene (5 bases). V lost 1 base and J 6 bases, leaving 10 bases between the germline ends. The CDR3 consists of 14 residues. The germline gives CDR1 SGHRS, CDR2 YFSETQ. CDR3 amino acids: CASSLSIQAGELFF. In DNA, the CDR3 is TGCGCCAGCAGCTTGTCGATACAGGCCGGGGAGCTGTTTTTT.

The genes are TRBV7-3 and TRBJ2-1; D might be TRBD1 (5 bases). V was clipped by 5 bases and J by 8 bases, with 13 bases between them. The CDR3 is 13 amino acids. Per germline, CDR1 SGHTA and CDR2 FQGTGA. CDR3: CASSQAWGDEQFF. The CDR3 region has the DNA TGTGCCAGCAGCCAGGCGTGGGGCGATGAGCAGTTCTTC.

Only a few counts were recorded for this clone. The rearrangement joins TRBV4-1 to TRBJ1-6, with 7 bases identical to TRBD1. This CDR3 spans 16 amino acids. J lost 0 bases, V lost 7 bases, and 6 bases had no gene match. CDR1 and CDR2 (germline): MGHRA, YSYEKL. This CDR3 is CASKGQLSSYNSPLHF. CDR3 DNA: TGCGCCAGCAAGGGACAGCTGAGCTCCTATAATTCACCCCTCCACTTT.

V and J are TRBV9 and TRBJ2-5; 9 nucleotides agree with TRBD1. The CDR3 is 15 amino acids. The ends lost 4 bases at V and 3 bases at J; junction bases unmatched: 7. The V gene's germline CDR1 is SGDLS and CDR2 YYNGEE. This chain's CDR3 is CASSRSGQGEETQYF. Written as DNA, the CDR3 is TGTGCCAGCAGCCGCTCGGGACAGGGTGAAGAGACCCAGTACTTC.

V is TRBV5-4 and J is TRBJ2-7; TRBD1 might be the D (9 bases). V lost 4 bases to trimming and J lost 4 bases, with 24 bases between them. The CDR3 is 17 amino acids. CDR1 is SGHNT and CDR2 is YYREEE in the germline V gene (reference sequence). CDR3 in DNA: TGTGCCAGCAGCCGGGGGGGTGCGGGACAGGGCCATTACGAGCAGTACTTC. Amino acid sequence: CASSRGGAGQGHYEQYF.

The V call is TRBV5-4, the J call TRBJ2-7; 9 bases fit TRBD1. Trimming took 4 bases from V and 5 from J; bases not matched to a gene: 7. The CDR3 has 14 amino acids. The germline V gene has CDR1 SGHNT and CDR2 YYREEE (reference sequence). CDR3 sequence reads: CASSLPGTGNEQYF. CDR3 coding DNA: TGTGCCAGCAGCCTACCCGGGACAGGGAACGAGCAGTACTTC.